The T cell receptor beta chain under discussion was sequenced for a study of cytomegalovirus exposure and HLA in healthy donors. Clones were read by immunoSEQ multiplex PCR, and TCRdb kept only the in-frame ones, dropping some. The repertoire includes over 45,000 clones, 93% of them detected once, and around 5.8% sits in the top ten. V dropped 4 bases and J dropped 4; count of bases not matched to a gene: 8. Germline CDR1 and CDR2: SGHRS and YFSETQ. The length of the CDR3 is 14 residues. The sequence was collected from a woman between 18 and 29 years old in good health and CMV-seronegative. The chain combines TRBV5-1 with TRBJ2-7, with 7 bases lining up with TRBD1. The sample consisted of PBMCs. CDR3 bases: TGCGCCAGCAGCCTGGCCAACAGGGGTTACGAGCAGTACTTC. Translation: CASSLANRGYEQYF.